This T cell receptor (beta chain) was recovered during a study of shared clonotypes between healthy human individuals. Using immunoSEQ multiplex PCR, the repertoire was profiled, and TCRdb retains in-frame clones only, with some absent. The table includes 2,500,000 or so clones, approximately 93% detected once. The V segment lost 5 bases and the J segment 7 bases; nucleotides outside the gene matches: 11. The length of the CDR3 is 16 residues. Looked up from germline, CDR1 is MDHEN and CDR2 is SYDVKM. There were only Caucasian adults among the donors, and all lived in Nashville, Tennessee. The sample comprised naive CD4+ T cells from PBMCs. This sample's subset: CD45RA+ positively selected. The origin of this receptor is a man aged 18 to 30 in good health. Some clones in this sample may be carry-over from other donors' samples. The rearrangement uses TRBV28 and TRBJ1-2; 12 nucleotides match TRBD1. The CDR3 coding sequence is TGTGCCAGCAGTCCAGGGACAGGGGGCGCCTCCGTTGGCTACACCTTC. Its translation is CASSPGTGGASVGYTF.